This T cell receptor (beta chain) was sequenced for a study of T cell responses to AZD1222 COVID-19 vaccine. Some clones are missing from TCRdb's copy, which holds only in-frame ones; the method was immunoSEQ multiplex PCR. Of 190,000 or so clones in the sample, around 93% were seen once. Trimming stripped 4 bases from V and 3 bases from J, with 10 bases between. The germline V gene has CDR1 SGHRS and CDR2 YFSETQ. This CDR3 spans 13 amino acids. The receptor comes from an adult who received the AZD1222 COVID-19 vaccine. The rearrangement joins TRBV5-1 to TRBJ1-2, with a tentative D call TRBD1 (6 bases). The material was peripheral blood, obtained 28 days after the second AZD1222 dose. This CDR3 reads CASSRDTDYGYTF. In DNA form, the CDR3 reads TGCGCCAGCAGCCGGGACACCGACTATGGCTACACCTTC. Looking up the rest from reference TRBV5-1 and TRBJ1-2 gives the full variable domain: KAGVTQTPRYLIKTRGQQVTLSCSPISGHRSVSWYQQTPGQGLQFLFEYFSETQRNKGNFPGRFSGRQFSNSRSEMNVSTLELGDSALYLCASSRDTDYGYTFGSGTRLTVV.